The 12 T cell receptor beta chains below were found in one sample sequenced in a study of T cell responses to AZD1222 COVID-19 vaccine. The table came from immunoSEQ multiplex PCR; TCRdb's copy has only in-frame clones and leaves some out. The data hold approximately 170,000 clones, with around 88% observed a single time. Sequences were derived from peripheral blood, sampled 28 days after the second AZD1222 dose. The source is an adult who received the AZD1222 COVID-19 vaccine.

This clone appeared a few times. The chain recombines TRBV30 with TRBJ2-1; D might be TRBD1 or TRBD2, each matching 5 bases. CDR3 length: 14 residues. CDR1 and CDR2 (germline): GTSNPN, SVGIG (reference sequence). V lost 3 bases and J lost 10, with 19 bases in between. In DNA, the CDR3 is TGTGCCTGGAGCCCACGCCCCGGGACCTCCGAGCAGTTCTTC. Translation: CAWSPRPGTSEQFF.

The CDR3 region is CSAVASGNTIYF. CDR3 nucleotide sequence: TGCAGCGCTGTAGCCTCTGGAAACACCATATATTTT. The rearrangement links TRBV29-1 to TRBJ1-3; D remains ambiguous. The CDR3 length is 12 residues. The germline gives CDR1 SQVTM, CDR2 ANQGSEA. With 7 bases removed from V and 0 bases from J, the gap between germline ends came to 7 bases. Drawing the rest from reference TRBV29-1 and TRBJ1-3, the complete variable domain is SAVISQKPSRDICQRGTSLTIQCQVDSQVTMMFWYRQQPGQSLTLIATANQGSEATYESGFVIDKFPISRPNLTFSTLTVSNMSPEDSSIYLCSAVASGNTIYFGEGSWLTVV.

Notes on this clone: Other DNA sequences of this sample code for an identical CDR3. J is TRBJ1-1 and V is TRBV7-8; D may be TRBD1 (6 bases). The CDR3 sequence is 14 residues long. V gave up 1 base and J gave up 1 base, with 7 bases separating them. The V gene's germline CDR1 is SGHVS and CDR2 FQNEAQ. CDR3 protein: CASSLGTANTEAFF. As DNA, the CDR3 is TGTGCCAGCAGCTTAGGGACAGCGAACACTGAAGCTTTCTTT.

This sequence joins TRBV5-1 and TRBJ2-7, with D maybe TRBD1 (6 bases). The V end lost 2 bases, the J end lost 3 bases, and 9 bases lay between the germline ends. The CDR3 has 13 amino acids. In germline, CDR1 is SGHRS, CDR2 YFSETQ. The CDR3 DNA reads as TGCGCCAGCAGCTTTGGGACAAACTACGAGCAGTACTTC. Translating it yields CASSFGTNYEQYF.

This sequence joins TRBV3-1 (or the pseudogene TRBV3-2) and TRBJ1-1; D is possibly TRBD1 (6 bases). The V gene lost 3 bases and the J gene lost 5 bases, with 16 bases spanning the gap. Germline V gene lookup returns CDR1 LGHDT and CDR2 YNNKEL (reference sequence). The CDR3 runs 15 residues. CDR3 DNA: TGTGCCAGCAGCCACTCGGGCCAGGGGCATACTGAAGCTTTCTTT. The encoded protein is CASSHSGQGHTEAFF.

This CDR3 is CASRETGDTEAFF. The CDR3 region has the DNA TGCGCCAGCAGGGAGACAGGGGACACTGAAGCTTTCTTT. The chain recombines TRBV10-2 with TRBJ1-1, with 8 bases matching TRBD1. In germline, CDR1 is WSHSY, CDR2 SAAADI. The V and J ends lost 6 bases and 3 bases, in that order; junction bases with no gene match: 3. The CDR3 sequence is 13 residues long.

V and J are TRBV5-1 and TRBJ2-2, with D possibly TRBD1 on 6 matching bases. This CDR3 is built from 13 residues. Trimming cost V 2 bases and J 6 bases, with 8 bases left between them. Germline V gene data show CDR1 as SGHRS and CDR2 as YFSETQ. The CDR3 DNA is TGCGCCAGCAGCTTAGGGGGACCCGGGGAGCTGTTTTTT. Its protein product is CASSLGGPGELFF.

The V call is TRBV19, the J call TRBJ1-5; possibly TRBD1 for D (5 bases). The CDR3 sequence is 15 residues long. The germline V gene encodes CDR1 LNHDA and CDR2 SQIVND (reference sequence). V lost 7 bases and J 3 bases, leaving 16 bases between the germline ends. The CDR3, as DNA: TGTGCCAGTACCCCGGGGCGGGAGTCCAATCAGCCCCAGCATTTT. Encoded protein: CASTPGRESNQPQHF.

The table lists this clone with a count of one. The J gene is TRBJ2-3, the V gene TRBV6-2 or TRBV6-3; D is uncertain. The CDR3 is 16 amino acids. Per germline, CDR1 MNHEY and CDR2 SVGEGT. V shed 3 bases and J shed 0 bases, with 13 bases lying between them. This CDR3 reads CASSYEATPSTDTQYF. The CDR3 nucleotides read TGTGCCAGCAGTTATGAGGCCACCCCTAGCACAGATACGCAGTATTTT.

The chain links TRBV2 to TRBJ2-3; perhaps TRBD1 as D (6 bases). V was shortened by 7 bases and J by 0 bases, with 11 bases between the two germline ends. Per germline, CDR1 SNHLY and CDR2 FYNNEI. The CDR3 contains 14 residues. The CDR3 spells CASTSDRSTDTQYF. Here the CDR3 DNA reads TGTGCCAGCACCTCGGACAGAAGCACAGATACGCAGTATTTT. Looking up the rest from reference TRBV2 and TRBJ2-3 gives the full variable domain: EPEVTQTPSHQVTQMGQEVILRCVPISNHLYFYWYRQILGQKVEFLVSFYNNEISEKSEIFDDQFSVERPDGSNFTLKIRSTKLEDSAMYFCASTSDRSTDTQYFGPGTRLTVL.

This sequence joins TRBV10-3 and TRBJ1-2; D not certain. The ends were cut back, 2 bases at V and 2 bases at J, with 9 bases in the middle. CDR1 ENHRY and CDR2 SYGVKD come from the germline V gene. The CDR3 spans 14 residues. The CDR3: CAISEPGGNYGYTF. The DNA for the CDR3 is TGTGCCATCAGTGAGCCAGGAGGCAACTATGGCTACACCTTC.

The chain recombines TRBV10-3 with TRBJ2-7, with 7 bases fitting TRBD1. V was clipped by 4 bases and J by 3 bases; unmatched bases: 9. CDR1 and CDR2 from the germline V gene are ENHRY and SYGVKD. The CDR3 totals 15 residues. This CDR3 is CAISGSRDSYYEQYF. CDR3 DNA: TGTGCCATCAGTGGATCCCGGGACAGCTACTACGAGCAGTACTTC.